Below, 19 T cell receptor beta chains from the same sample are listed, as sequenced in a study of early T cells in non-severe SARS-CoV-2 infection. One entry per CDR3 protein results from TCRdb running MiXCR on the 5' RACE reads. Altogether 98,000 or so distinct CDR3 sequences are present, approximately 11% being singletons, with the ten largest covering approximately 5.4%. The sequenced sample consisted of whole blood. The receptors originated from an adult who was a healthcare worker with PCR-confirmed SARS-CoV-2 infection or an uninfected control (not recorded which).

This clonotype showed up just a few times. The chain couples TRBV3-1 to TRBJ1-4, with TRBD1 matching over 7 bases. The CDR3 extends over 15 amino acids. Germline CDR1 reads LGHDT; CDR2 reads YNNKEL (reference sequence). V trimming: 2 bases; J trimming: 7 bases; junction bases outside the gene matches: 7. The CDR3 region is CASSQRRGLGEKLFF. CDR3 nucleotide sequence: TGTGCCAGCAGCCAACGGAGGGGGCTTGGTGAAAAACTGTTTTTT.

This clonotype showed up many times. The J gene is TRBJ2-1, the V gene TRBV9, with 7 bases identical to TRBD2. The V and J ends lost 0 bases and 1 base, in that order; junction bases with no gene match: 4. Germline-derived CDR1 and CDR2 are SGDLS and YYNGEE. This CDR3 region has 16 residues. CDR3 sequence: CASSVGGSGSYNEQFF. The CDR3 coding sequence is TGTGCCAGCAGCGTAGGCGGGAGCGGATCCTACAATGAGCAGTTCTTC.

This clonotype was found a few times. This rearrangement joins TRBV20-1 to TRBJ2-1; D gene uncertain. This CDR3 is 11 amino acids long. Germline V gives CDR1 DFQATT, CDR2 SNEGSKA (reference sequence). Deletions cut 3 bases from V and 4 bases from J, with 4 bases between. CDR3 sequence reads: CSARGYNEQFF. The CDR3 DNA reads TGCAGTGCTAGGGGTTACAATGAGCAGTTCTTC.

The gene calls are TRBV20-1 and TRBJ2-7; D possibly corresponds to TRBD2 (6 bases). Germline lookup yields CDR1 DFQATT and CDR2 SNEGSKA (reference sequence). This CDR3 spans 13 amino acids. Deletions cut 3 bases from V and 4 bases from J, with 13 bases between. The CDR3 region has the DNA TGCAGTGCTAGTGACGGGGGATTGTACGAGCAGTACTTC. Its translation is CSASDGGLYEQYF.

For this clonotype: A junction boundary mismatches the germline segment, possibly from a read error. The chain combines TRBV11-2 with TRBJ2-7; 10 bases match TRBD1. This CDR3 comprises 15 residues. Germline lookup yields CDR1 SGHAT and CDR2 FQNNGV. For the CDR3, the DNA is TGTGCCTGCAGCACCGGACAGGGGGTTCCCTACGAGCAGTACTTC. This codes for CACSTGQGVPYEQYF. Variable domain in full (rest from reference TRBV11-2 and TRBJ2-7): EAGVAQSPRYKIIEKRQSVAFWCNPISGHATLYWYQQILGQGPKLLIQFQNNGVVDDSQLPKDRFSAERLKGVDSTLKIQPAKLEDSAVYLCACSTGQGVPYEQYFGPGTRLTVT.

This clonotype was counted between two and nine times. The chain combines TRBV6-1 with TRBJ2-7; D gene unclear. The CDR3 totals 13 residues. Per germline, CDR1 MNHNS and CDR2 SASEGT. V was pared by 3 bases and J by 4 bases, with 10 bases between. The CDR3 spells CASSDGRLYEQYF. The CDR3, as DNA: TGTGCCAGCAGTGACGGCAGGTTGTACGAGCAGTACTTC.

This clonotype was counted at least ten times. The chain links TRBV4-1 to TRBJ2-1, with TRBD1 identical over 12 bases. The CDR3 has 17 amino acids. J lost 8 bases, V lost 1 base, and 9 bases had no gene match. The germline gives CDR1 MGHRA, CDR2 YSYEKL. CDR3 protein: CASSQVYAGQGADEQFF. CDR3 DNA sequence: TGCGCCAGCAGCCAAGTTTATGCGGGACAGGGGGCAGATGAGCAGTTCTTC.

This chain links TRBV3-1 with TRBJ2-3; TRBD2 matches 8 bases. CDR1 and CDR2 from the germline V gene are LGHDT and YNNKEL (reference sequence). This CDR3 has 15 amino acids. The V gene end was trimmed by 2 bases and the J gene end by 6 bases; junction bases not matched to a gene: 7. CDR3 sequence (DNA): TGTGCCAGCAGCCAAACTTTATCTAGCGGGGATACGCAGTATTTT. Residues: CASSQTLSSGDTQYF.

The chain is built from TRBV5-1 and TRBJ1-2; TRBD1 matches at 7 bases. Germline V lookup: CDR1 SGHRS, CDR2 YFSETQ. With V trimmed by 0 bases and J by 2 bases, 1 base remained unmatched. The CDR3 sequence is 14 residues long. Here the CDR3 DNA reads TGCGCCAGCAGCTTGGTGGGACAGAACTATGGCTACACCTTC. Protein product: CASSLVGQNYGYTF.

This clonotype was counted ten times or more. The rearrangement joins TRBV19 to TRBJ2-7; tentative D call: TRBD1 (5 bases). V lost 6 bases to trimming and J lost 3 bases, with 12 bases between them. Germline CDR1 is LNHDA and CDR2 is SQIVND (reference sequence). This CDR3 comprises 13 residues. The CDR3 protein is CASSQDTIYEQYF. CDR3 bases: TGTGCCAGTAGCCAGGACACGATCTACGAGCAGTACTTC.

This clonotype was counted only a few times. The V call is TRBV6-1, the J call TRBJ2-1; D is unclear. Germline V gives CDR1 MNHNS, CDR2 SASEGT. The V end was cut by 1 base, the J end by 7 bases, with 20 bases between. The CDR3 runs to 17 residues. CDR3 coding DNA: TGTGCCAGCAGTGAAGGTCTGAGGCTCGGGTTAAGGAATGAGCAGTTCTTC. Residues: CASSEGLRLGLRNEQFF.

This clonotype turned up a few times. The rearrangement uses TRBV28 and TRBJ2-3; no reliable D call. The CDR3 is made up of 12 amino acids. Germline values: CDR1 MDHEN, CDR2 SYDVKM. V lost 5 bases and J lost 9, with 12 bases in between. CDR3 sequence: CASSAGPRTQYF. The CDR3 DNA reads TGTGCCAGCAGTGCCGGACCCCGAACGCAGTATTTT.

This clonotype was seen more than once but under ten times. The chain has TRBV28 and TRBJ2-7, with D unclear. V was cut by 2 bases and J by 1 base, with 3 bases left in between. CDR1 is MDHEN and CDR2 is SYDVKM in the germline V gene. This CDR3 is built from 12 residues. The CDR3 DNA reads as TGTGCCAGCAGTTTAGAGTCCTACGAGCAGTACTTC. This sequence encodes CASSLESYEQYF. The full variable domain, completed using reference TRBV28 and TRBJ2-7, is DVKVTQSSRYLVKRTGEKVFLECVQDMDHENMFWYRQDPGLGLRLIYFSYDVKMKEKGDIPEGYSVSREKKERFSLILESASTNQTSMYLCASSLESYEQYFGPGTRLTVT.

In DNA form, the CDR3 reads TGTGCCAGCAGCCAAGTGTGGCAGGGTGACTCACCCCTCCACTTT. Its translation: CASSQVWQGDSPLHF. This rearrangement joins TRBV3-1 to TRBJ1-6; D may be TRBD1 (5 bases). The CDR3 length is 15 residues. V shed 1 base and J shed 10 bases, with 14 bases lying between them. The germline gives CDR1 LGHDT, CDR2 YNNKEL (reference sequence). Complete variable domain (other parts from reference TRBV3-1 and TRBJ1-6): DTAVSQTPKYLVTQMGNDKSIKCEQNLGHDTMYWYKQDSKKFLKIMFSYNNKELIINETVPNRFSPKSPDKAHLNLHINSLELGDSAVYFCASSQVWQGDSPLHFGNGTRLTVT.

In its sample, this clonotype was seen a few times. This chain connects TRBV7-9 to TRBJ1-2, with TRBD1 matching over 9 bases. The ends lost 5 bases at V and 4 bases at J; junction bases unmatched: 11. The length of the CDR3 is 16 residues. Germline V gene data show CDR1 as SEHNR and CDR2 as FQNEAQ (reference sequence). The CDR3 region has the DNA TGTGCCAGCAGCGCAGCCCACAGGGGGCTCCTCTATGGCTACACCTTC. It codes for CASSAAHRGLLYGYTF.

At least ten counts were recorded for this clonotype. The J gene is TRBJ2-7, the V gene TRBV6-1, with TRBD2 matching 11 bases. This CDR3 contains 16 residues. J lost 2 bases, V lost 6 bases, and 9 bases had no gene match. Per germline, CDR1 MNHNS and CDR2 SASEGT. CDR3 loop: CASREPGTSGTYEQYF. The CDR3 DNA reads as TGTGCCAGCAGAGAACCCGGGACTAGCGGTACCTACGAGCAGTACTTC.

V and J are TRBV30 and TRBJ2-7; the D is unclear. Germline assignment: CDR1 GTSNPN and CDR2 SVGIG (reference sequence). Trimming cost V 0 bases and J 4 bases, with 10 bases left between them. This CDR3 is built from 13 residues. CDR3 in amino acids: CAWSVSRSYEQYF. CDR3 DNA: TGTGCCTGGAGTGTAAGCAGGAGTTACGAGCAGTACTTC. Combining the CDR3 with reference TRBV30 and TRBJ2-7 gives the whole variable domain SQTIHQWPATLVQPVGSPLSLECTVEGTSNPNLYWYRQAAGRGLQLLFYSVGIGQISSEVPQNLSASRPQDRQFILSSKKLLLSDSGFYLCAWSVSRSYEQYFGPGTRLTVT.

The chain joins TRBV20-1 to TRBJ1-3, with TRBD1 as a possible D gene (5 bases). Germline-derived CDR1 and CDR2 are DFQATT and SNEGSKA (reference sequence). This CDR3 is built from 13 residues. Trimming shortened V by 5 bases and J by 2 bases, and 10 bases separated the two germline ends. The CDR3 DNA is TGCAGTGCTTCCTTGGGGCCTGGAAACACCATATATTTT. Translated: CSASLGPGNTIYF.

At least ten counts were recorded for this clonotype. In DNA, the CDR3 is TGTGCCTGGAGTTCCCCCAGGGATGTGAACGAGCAGTACTTC. Protein product: CAWSSPRDVNEQYF. The chain has TRBV30 and TRBJ2-7; D may be TRBD1 (5 bases). V dropped 2 bases and J dropped 5 bases, with 16 bases sitting between them. Germline V CDR1 and CDR2: GTSNPN, SVGIG (reference sequence). This CDR3 region has 14 residues. The variable domain in full, completed from reference TRBV30 and TRBJ2-7, reads SQTIHQWPATLVQPVGSPLSLECTVEGTSNPNLYWYRQAAGRGLQLLFYSVGIGQISSEVPQNLSASRPQDRQFILSSKKLLLSDSGFYLCAWSSPRDVNEQYFGPGTRLTVT.